This T cell receptor (beta chain) comes out of a study of blood T cell repertoires in COVID-19. On the study more broadly: Samples came from the United States, Italy and Spain, spanning acute and convalescent COVID-19. PBMCs, B-cell-depleted T cells, or T cells were the source of the cDNA or gDNA that made up the material.

Per the original methods: Researchers report that nucleated cell counts were estimated from reference gene primer amplification. Method: immunoSEQ multiplex PCR; TCRdb's copy keeps in-frame clones and lacks some. V and J calls and clone size are as listed in that table; D and trimming were resolved from the DNA. This sample yields some 70,000 clones, of which about 80% are seen a single time; over 9.5% belongs to the top ten. The CDR3 covers 13 residues. Trimming left V 3 bases short and J 2 bases short, with 10 bases between. Germline loops: CDR1 GTSNPN, CDR2 SVGIG (reference sequence). The sample comprised peripheral blood. The J gene is TRBJ1-2, the V gene TRBV30, with D perhaps matching TRBD1 (5 bases). The TCR originated in a human donor in a cohort sampled during active COVID-19. The CDR3 DNA is TGTGCCTGGAGCCGGGGGGGGAACTATGGCTACACCTTC. Its translation: CAWSRGGNYGYTF.